The following is a TCR beta chain sequence with its context. This specimen belongs to a study of control samples from healthy donors and cancer patients. Germline CDR1 and CDR2: MNHNS and SASEGT. After removal of 0 bases from V and 0 bases from J, the junction contained 11 bases not matched to a gene. The CDR3 is made up of 19 amino acids. The repertoire was sequenced with immunoSEQ multiplex PCR; TCRdb's copy has only in-frame clones and lacks some. The sample has some 120,000 clones, 88% seen once. The sequencing sample was made of blood. V is TRBV6-1 and J is TRBJ2-7, with 10 positions matching TRBD1. The receptor comes from a woman aged 70-85 years in good health. The CDR3 loop is CASSEALRKTGGNSYEQYF. The CDR3, as DNA: TGTGCCAGCAGTGAAGCGCTCCGGAAGACAGGGGGCAACTCCTACGAGCAGTACTTC.